Listed below are T cell receptor beta chains from one sample, sequenced in a study of T cells expressing NK-cell markers. With the 5' RACE reads reprocessed, TCRdb shows one record per CDR3 protein and no DNA. This sample lists 3,000 to 3,500 distinct CDR3 sequences; its ten largest clones have more than 30%. The sequenced sample consisted of blood T cells: a sorted CD56 or NKG2C T cell subset, CD4+ or CD8+ T cells, or bulk PBMC T cells (not recorded which). Receptors originate from a woman aged 18-29 years in good health. CDR3s include the opening cysteine and the closing phenylalanine or tryptophan. Fields, in order: V gene, J gene, clone size, CDR3 protein. The size field is filled for only some rows; it gives once, few, many or a size class.

>TRBV6-2/TRBV6-3|TRBJ2-7|NA
CASSFGTSWNEQYF
>TRBV5-1|TRBJ2-1|NA
CASSFPRLAGAHYSSYNEQFF
>TRBV5-4|TRBJ2-5|NA
CASSLGTSGSGETQYF
>TRBV20-1|TRBJ2-7|NA
CSARGGSSDREQYF
>TRBV27|TRBJ2-7|NA
CASSLTEGEQYF
>TRBV18|TRBJ2-7|NA
CASSPEVTGGSTYEQYF
>TRBV6-4|TRBJ2-7|NA
CASSERASSTEQYF
>TRBV20-1|TRBJ2-7|NA
CSARATRDYEQYF
>TRBV20-1|TRBJ1-2|NA
CLSFSVVHGYTF
>TRBV4-3|TRBJ2-7|NA
CASSQDLAGGYEQYF
>TRBV3-1|TRBJ1-2|NA
CASSRGPAYGYTF
>TRBV3-1|TRBJ2-5|NA
CASSQVPWREYQETQYF
>TRBV20-1|TRBJ2-6|medium-sized
CSAEGSSGSHSGANVLTF
>TRBV7-9|TRBJ2-7|NA
CASRLGRYEQYF
>TRBV27|TRBJ1-5|NA
CASQGVGQPQHF
>TRBV6-1|TRBJ2-1|NA
CASSTGGEPYNEQFF
>TRBV20-1|TRBJ2-2|NA
CSARDPRQGDTGELFF
>TRBV10-2|TRBJ2-1|NA
CASTLLGLAPQKNNEQFF
>TRBV20-1|TRBJ1-1|medium-sized
CSAAGQGISEAFF
>TRBV28|TRBJ2-7|medium-sized
CASSVSGGSYEQYF
>TRBV4-2|TRBJ2-6|NA
CASSQEGGTGANVLTF
>TRBV20-1|TRBJ2-1|medium-sized
CSAKAGDLEQFF
>TRBV3-1|TRBJ2-6|medium-sized
CASSQRGTGANVLTF
>TRBV20-1|TRBJ2-7|NA
CSASRGSVEQYF
>TRBV20-1|TRBJ2-2|large
CSARDAGTDTGELFF
>TRBV6-1|TRBJ2-5|NA
CASSVEMGTQETQYF